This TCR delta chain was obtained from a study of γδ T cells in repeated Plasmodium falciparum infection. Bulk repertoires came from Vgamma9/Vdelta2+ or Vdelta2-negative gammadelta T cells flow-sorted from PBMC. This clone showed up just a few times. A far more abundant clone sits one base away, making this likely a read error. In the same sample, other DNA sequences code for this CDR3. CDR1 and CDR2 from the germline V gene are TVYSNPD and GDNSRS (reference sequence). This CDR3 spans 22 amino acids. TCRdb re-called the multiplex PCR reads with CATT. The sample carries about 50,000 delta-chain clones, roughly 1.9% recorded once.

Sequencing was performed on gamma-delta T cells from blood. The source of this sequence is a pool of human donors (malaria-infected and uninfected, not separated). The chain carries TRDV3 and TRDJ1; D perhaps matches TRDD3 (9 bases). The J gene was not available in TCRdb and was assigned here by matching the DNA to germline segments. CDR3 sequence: CAFKAFLDFIYWGTSYTDKLIF. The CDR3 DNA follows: TGTGCTTTTAAGGCCTTCCTAGATTTTATTTACTGGGGGACGTCGTACACCGATAAACTCATCTTT.